Below are 27 T cell receptor beta chains sequenced from a single sample in a study of beta chain features in type 1 diabetes. No antigen is known for these receptors. Every isolated RNA sample was fully reverse transcribed, so sequencing captured expressed TCRB transcripts. The assay was immunoSEQ multiplex PCR, and TCRdb's table has in-frame clones only and misses some. The repertoire consists of hundreds of thousands of clones, with under 15% occurring once and the leading ten covering around 0.022%. Study outcomes and limitations: Type 1 diabetes patients showed a moderate but significant shortening of TCRB CDR3s in all four CD4+ subsets.

Sequenced input: naive CD4+ T cells from blood. Every receptor here comes from a man aged 18 to 29 with type 1 diabetes.

This clone came up a few times. Other DNA sequences in the same sample also yield this CDR3. J is TRBJ1-2 and V is TRBV7-2; D is perhaps TRBD1 (5 bases). The CDR3 has 12 residues. V dropped 4 bases and J dropped 4 bases, with 7 bases sitting between them. The V gene's germline CDR1 is SGHTA and CDR2 FQGNSA. CDR3 in DNA: TGTGCCAGCAGCTCCCAGGGCTATGGCTACACCTTC. Translating gives CASSSQGYGYTF.

The chain is built from TRBV30 and TRBJ1-2, with a weak D call TRBD1 (5 bases). V was pared by 8 bases and J by 2 bases, with 12 bases between. The V gene's germline CDR1 is GTSNPN and CDR2 SVGIG (reference sequence). The CDR3 consists of 12 residues. The CDR3 bases are TGTGCCCAAGGGACCTCCAACTATGGCTACACCTTC. The encoded protein is CAQGTSNYGYTF.

This clone appeared a few times. CDR3 in amino acids: CASSLSQGGADTQYF. In DNA, the CDR3 is TGCGCCAGCAGCTTGTCACAGGGTGGGGCAGATACGCAGTATTTT. The genes are TRBV5-1 and TRBJ2-3; a weak D match, TRBD1 (6 bases). CDR3 length: 15 amino acids. V was trimmed by 1 base and J by 4 bases, leaving 13 bases between them. Germline V CDR1 and CDR2: SGHRS, YFSETQ.

The CDR3 nucleotides are TGTGCCTGGAGTGTACTAGCGGGGGGGCCCGATGAGCAGTTCTTC. This encodes CAWSVLAGGPDEQFF. The genes are TRBV30 and TRBJ2-1; TRBD2 agrees at 13 bases. Trimming at V came to 0 bases and at J to 8 bases, leaving 4 bases not matched to a gene. Germline V CDR1 and CDR2: GTSNPN, SVGIG (reference sequence). There are 15 residues in the CDR3.

This rearrangement joins TRBV7-9 to TRBJ1-1; D is unclear. V was cut by 4 bases and J by 0 bases, with 12 bases left in between. The CDR3 length is 15 residues. Germline CDR1 SEHNR, CDR2 FQNEAQ (reference sequence). The CDR3: CASSSIEKLNTEAFF. The DNA for the CDR3 is TGTGCCAGCAGCTCTATTGAGAAACTGAACACTGAAGCTTTCTTT.

The J gene is TRBJ2-1, the V gene TRBV30; 8 positions match TRBD2. This CDR3 contains 12 residues. CDR1 and CDR2 from the germline V gene are GTSNPN and SVGIG (reference sequence). V shed 4 bases and J 7 bases; nucleotides not matched to a gene: 3. The CDR3 coding sequence is TGTGCCTGGACTAGCGGGTCTAATGAGCAGTTCTTC. This encodes CAWTSGSNEQFF.

V and J are TRBV25-1 and TRBJ2-3; the D gene is possibly TRBD2 (6 bases). The CDR3 loop spans 13 amino acids. CDR1 and CDR2 from the germline V gene are MGHDK and SYGVNS. Trimming pared 7 bases from V and 3 bases from J, leaving 11 bases between. The CDR3 loop reads CASMRGGTDTQYF. The CDR3 region has the DNA TGTGCCAGCATGCGGGGCGGGACAGATACGCAGTATTTT. Together with reference TRBV25-1 and TRBJ2-3, the CDR3 gives the full variable domain: EADIYQTPRYLVIGTGKKITLECSQTMGHDKMYWYQQDPGMELHLIHYSYGVNSTEKGDLSSESTVSRIRTEHFPLTLESARPSHTSQYLCASMRGGTDTQYFGPGTRLTVL.

As concerns this clone: This may arise from a read error, as a much more abundant clone is one base away. This sequence joins TRBV11-2 and TRBJ2-6; D is uncertain. Germline V gives CDR1 SGHAT, CDR2 FQNNGV. The CDR3 runs 13 residues. V was cut by 2 bases and J by 2 bases, with 1 base left in between. In DNA form, the CDR3 reads TGTGCCAGCAGCTTACCTGGGGCCAACGTCCTGACTTTC. It translates to CASSLPGANVLTF.

This clone was picked up a small number of times. The chain couples TRBV7-9 to TRBJ2-7; D uncertain. V lost 1 base and J lost 3, with 10 bases in between. The CDR3 totals 14 residues. The germline V gene encodes CDR1 SEHNR and CDR2 FQNEAQ (reference sequence). CDR3 DNA: TGTGCCAGCAGCTTAGAAAGTGATAGCTACGAGCAGTACTTC. Translation: CASSLESDSYEQYF.

This clone was detected once. The chain has TRBV6-7 and TRBJ2-3; 9 bases are a match to TRBD1. TRBV6-7 is identified as an open reading frame with a role that is uncertain. CDR3 length equals 13 residues. V lost 9 bases and J lost 5; bases outside the gene matches: 6. The CDR3 DNA is TGTGCCAGGGGACAGGGAAGTGGAGATACGCAGTATTTT. It codes for CARGQGSGDTQYF.

CDR3 loop: CASSPDVASYEQYF. The CDR3, as DNA: TGTGCCAGCAGCCCGGATGTGGCCTCCTACGAGCAGTACTTC. This chain uses TRBV5-4 with TRBJ2-7; D unresolved. This CDR3 spans 14 amino acids. CDR1 and CDR2 (germline): SGHNT, YYREEE (reference sequence). Trimming removed 4 bases from V and 0 bases from J, with 11 bases in between.

The J gene is TRBJ1-1, the V gene TRBV6-1; D unclear. CDR3 size: 11 residues. CDR1 and CDR2 (germline): MNHNS, SASEGT. Deletions cut 4 bases from V and 3 bases from J, with 3 bases between. In DNA, the CDR3 is TGTGCCAGCAGTGGTGACACTGAAGCTTTCTTT. It is translated as CASSGDTEAFF.

This clone turned up a few times. This same CDR3 is encoded by further DNA sequences in the sample. The rearrangement joins TRBV18 to TRBJ1-1; D gene uncertain. Germline CDR1 is KGHSH and CDR2 is LQKENI. CDR3 size: 13 residues. V lost 3 bases and J 3 bases, leaving 8 bases between the germline ends. CDR3 loop: CASSPGGDTEAFF. The DNA of the CDR3 is TGTGCCAGCTCACCGGGCGGTGACACTGAAGCTTTCTTT.

The chain has TRBV4-2 and TRBJ1-4; tentative D call: TRBD1 (5 bases). The CDR3 is 18 amino acids. Germline values: CDR1 LGHNA, CDR2 YNFKEQ. V was pared by 1 base and J by 10 bases, with 25 bases between. This CDR3 reads CASSQGTIMAPSARKLFF. In DNA, the CDR3 is TGTGCCAGCAGCCAAGGGACAATTATGGCACCATCAGCCCGAAAACTGTTTTTT.

Only a few counts were recorded for this clone. This chain uses TRBV15 with TRBJ2-7; TRBD1 agrees at 8 bases. The J segment lost 5 bases and the V segment lost 0 bases, leaving 3 bases of the junction unmatched. The CDR3 extends over 14 amino acids. Per germline, CDR1 LNHNV and CDR2 YYDKDF (reference sequence). CDR3 in DNA: TGTGCCACCAGCAGAGAGCCAGGGGGCGACGAGCAGTACTTC. Translation: CATSREPGGDEQYF.

A few counts support this clone. Distinct nucleotide sequences in the sample also encode this CDR3. The chain uses TRBV5-1 and TRBJ2-1; 8 positions match TRBD1. V lost 0 bases to trimming and J lost 5 bases; unmatched junction nucleotides: 4. The CDR3 covers 15 residues. Per the germline V gene, CDR1 is SGHRS and CDR2 is YFSETQ. The CDR3 reads CASSLEDRVDNEQFF. The CDR3 bases are TGCGCCAGCAGCTTGGAGGACAGGGTCGACAATGAGCAGTTCTTC.

In its sample, this clone was seen a few times. CDR3 amino acids: CASSLVGLAGGPNEQFF. The CDR3 region has the DNA TGTGCCAGCAGCTTAGTAGGTCTAGCGGGGGGTCCGAATGAGCAGTTCTTC. The rearrangement links TRBV7-6 to TRBJ2-1; TRBD2 agrees at 11 bases. The trim removed 1 base at V and 7 bases at J, leaving 9 bases unmatched. Germline V CDR1 and CDR2: SGHVS, FNYEAQ. This CDR3 has 17 amino acids.

This clone was observed a few times. The genes are TRBV27 and TRBJ1-1, with TRBD1 matching 9 bases. Unmatched junction bases numbered 8, after V lost 5 bases and J lost 1 base. CDR1 is MNHEY, CDR2 SMNVEV, per germline (reference sequence). This CDR3 is built from 16 residues. The CDR3 nucleotides read TGTGCCAGCAGTGCGGGACAGGGTCGGGCGAACACTGAAGCTTTCTTT. Protein: CASSAGQGRANTEAFF.

This clone was seen at least ten times. The chain combines TRBV30 with TRBJ2-3, with TRBD2 matching over 8 bases. V lost 6 bases, J lost 0 bases, and 5 bases stayed unmatched. The CDR3 loop spans 14 amino acids. From germline, CDR1 is GTSNPN and CDR2 SVGIG (reference sequence). The CDR3 bases are TGTGCCTGTCGGGGGGGACCAAGCACAGATACGCAGTATTTT. Residues: CACRGGPSTDTQYF.

This clone was observed a few times. The junction departs from germline at one end; a sequencing error may be responsible. The rearrangement uses TRBV5-6 and TRBJ2-1, with D possibly being TRBD1 or TRBD2 (5 bases each). CDR1 is SGHDT, CDR2 YYEEEE, per germline. This CDR3 has 15 amino acids. DNA of the CDR3: TGTGCCAGCAGATTGGGACCGAACTCCTACAATGAGCAGTTCTTC. Its protein product is CASRLGPNSYNEQFF. The whole variable domain, remainder taken from reference TRBV5-6 and TRBJ2-1, is DAGVTQSPTHLIKTRGQQVTLRCSPKSGHDTVSWYQQALGQGPQFIFQYYEEEERQRGNFPDRFSGHQFPNYSSELNVNALLLGDSALYLCASRLGPNSYNEQFFGPGTRLTVL.

This clone was counted between two and nine times. V and J are TRBV29-1 and TRBJ2-7; no clear D gene. This CDR3 has 14 residues. Germline loops: CDR1 SQVTM, CDR2 ANQGSEA. The V end was cut by 4 bases, the J end by 1 base, with 14 bases between. CDR3 residues: CSVVVGLGSYEQYF. CDR3 nucleotide sequence: TGCAGCGTTGTCGTGGGCCTGGGTTCCTACGAGCAGTACTTC.

This clone showed up just a few times. This chain joins TRBV21-1 and TRBJ2-7; the D call TRBD1 from the table was never checked on the DNA. TRBV21-1 is a documented pseudogene. The CDR3 spans 15 residues. DNA of the CDR3: TGTGCCAGCAGGGGTTGGACAGGTCCCGATTACGAGCAGTACTTC. Amino acids: CASRGWTGPDYEQYF.

This clone was picked up a small number of times. This chain joins TRBV13 and TRBJ2-3; D unresolved. The ends were cut back, 1 base at V and 0 bases at J, with 11 bases in the middle. Germline V lookup: CDR1 PRHDT, CDR2 FYEKMQ (reference sequence). This CDR3 spans 16 amino acids. DNA of the CDR3: TGTGCCAGCAGCTTAGAGAGCCTCATGAGCACAGATACGCAGTATTTT. Translated: CASSLESLMSTDTQYF.

This clone was counted a few times. J is TRBJ1-5 and V is TRBV30, with unresolved D. Trimming stripped 5 bases from V and 0 bases from J, with 8 bases between. The length of the CDR3 is 13 residues. The V gene's germline CDR1 is GTSNPN and CDR2 SVGIG (reference sequence). The CDR3 reads CAWADDSNQPQHF. The CDR3 bases are TGTGCCTGGGCGGATGATAGCAATCAGCCCCAGCATTTT.

This rearrangement joins TRBV10-3 to TRBJ2-3; 14 nucleotides agree with TRBD2. V was clipped by 6 bases and J by 6 bases; unmatched bases: 8. There are 16 residues in the CDR3. Germline CDR1 and CDR2: ENHRY and SYGVKD. CDR3 bases: TGTGCCATCAGCTCGACTAGCGGGGGGGCTGGTGATACGCAGTATTTT. This gives the protein CAISSTSGGAGDTQYF.

This clone has more than one count but fewer than ten. V usage is TRBV10-3 and J usage is TRBJ1-4; no firm D call. This CDR3 has 13 amino acids. V lost 6 bases, J lost 3 bases, and 8 bases lay in between. Germline V gives CDR1 ENHRY, CDR2 SYGVKD. The CDR3 here is CAIRAEANEKLFF. CDR3 nucleotides: TGTGCCATCAGGGCTGAGGCTAATGAAAAACTGTTTTTT.

This clone was counted between two and nine times. The J gene is TRBJ2-2, the V gene TRBV10-3; D call uncertain. V lost 10 bases and J 4 bases, leaving 7 bases between the germline ends. CDR3 length: 11 amino acids. Germline V gives CDR1 ENHRY, CDR2 SYGVKD. CDR3 sequence reads: CATVSTGELFF. DNA for the CDR3: TGTGCCACCGTTAGCACCGGGGAGCTGTTTTTT.